The following is a T cell receptor beta chain sequence with its context. Produced via immunoSEQ multiplex PCR; TCRdb's table is partial and in-frame only. The sample records around 140,000 clones, more than 80% being singletons. This record belongs to a study of control samples from healthy donors and cancer patients. Trimming shortened V by 8 bases and J by 4 bases, and 15 bases separated the two germline ends. Looked up from germline, CDR1 is MNHEY and CDR2 is SVGAGI. The CDR3 runs to 15 residues. The chain is built from TRBV6-5 and TRBJ2-6, with a tentative D call TRBD2 (6 bases). This receptor was taken from a man in his forties in good health. Sequenced: blood. The CDR3 nucleotides are TGTGCCAGCGCCACCGGGGGTGAGGGGGCCAACGTCCTGACTTTC. Translated: CASATGGEGANVLTF.